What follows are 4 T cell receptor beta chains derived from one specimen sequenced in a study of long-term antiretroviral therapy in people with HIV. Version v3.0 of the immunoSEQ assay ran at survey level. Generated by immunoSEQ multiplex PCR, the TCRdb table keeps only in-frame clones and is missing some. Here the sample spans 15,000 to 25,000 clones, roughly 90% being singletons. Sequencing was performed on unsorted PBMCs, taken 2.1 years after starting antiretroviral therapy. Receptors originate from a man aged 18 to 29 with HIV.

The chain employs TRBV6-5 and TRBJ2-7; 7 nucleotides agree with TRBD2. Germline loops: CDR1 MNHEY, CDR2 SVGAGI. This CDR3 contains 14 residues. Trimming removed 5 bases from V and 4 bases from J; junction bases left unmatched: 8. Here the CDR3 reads CASSDLAVIYEQYF. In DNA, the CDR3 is TGTGCCAGCAGTGATCTAGCGGTTATATACGAGCAGTACTTC.

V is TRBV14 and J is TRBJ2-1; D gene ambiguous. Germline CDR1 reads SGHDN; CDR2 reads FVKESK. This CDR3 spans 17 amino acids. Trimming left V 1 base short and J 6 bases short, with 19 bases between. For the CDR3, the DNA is TGTGCCAGCAGCCAAGTATATCCGGTCTTGGATCGCAATGAGCAGTTCTTC. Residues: CASSQVYPVLDRNEQFF.

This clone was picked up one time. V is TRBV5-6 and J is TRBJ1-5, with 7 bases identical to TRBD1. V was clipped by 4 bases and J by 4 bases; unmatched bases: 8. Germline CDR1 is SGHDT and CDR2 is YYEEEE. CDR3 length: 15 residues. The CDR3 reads CASSQGTASNQPQHF. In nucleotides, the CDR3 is TGTGCCAGCAGCCAAGGGACAGCGTCTAATCAGCCCCAGCATTTT.

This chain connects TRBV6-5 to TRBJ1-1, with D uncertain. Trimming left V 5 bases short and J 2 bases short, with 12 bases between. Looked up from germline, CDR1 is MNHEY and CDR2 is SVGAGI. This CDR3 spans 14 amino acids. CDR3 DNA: TGTGCCAGCAGTGCCTTCCGGGATAACACTGAAGCTTTCTTT. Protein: CASSAFRDNTEAFF.